This TCR beta chain was observed in a study of control samples from healthy donors and cancer patients. Sequencing was performed with immunoSEQ multiplex PCR; in TCRdb, only in-frame clones are kept and a portion is missing. The sample has about 150,000 clones; roughly 94% are singletons. The V end lost 5 bases, the J end lost 3 bases, and 4 bases lay between the germline ends. The CDR3 spans 12 residues. The germline V gene has CDR1 MDHEN and CDR2 SYDVKM. The sample comprised blood. This chain connects TRBV28 to TRBJ1-4; the D is unclear. This TCR derives from a man aged 35 to 55 in good health. CDR3 loop: CASSTSNEKLFF. The CDR3 nucleotides are TGTGCCAGCAGTACCTCTAATGAAAAACTGTTTTTT.